Below, 28 T cell receptor beta chains from the same sample are listed, as sequenced in a study of T cells expressing NK-cell markers. TCRdb reanalyzed the 5' RACE reads, giving one entry per CDR3 protein sequence and no DNA. In total, the table holds about 460,000 distinct CDR3 sequences. The sequencing input was blood T cells: a sorted CD56 or NKG2C T cell subset, CD4+ or CD8+ T cells, or bulk PBMC T cells (not recorded which). The receptors derive from a woman aged 45-65 years in good health.

The chain links TRBV5-1 to TRBJ2-7. This CDR3 is built from 12 residues. Germline V gene lookup returns CDR1 SGHRS and CDR2 YFSETQ. CDR3 loop: CASSLILDEQYF.

The chain uses TRBV12-3 or TRBV12-4 and TRBJ2-5. The CDR3 sequence is 14 residues long. This CDR3 is CASSLRPGVETQYF.

The chain joins TRBV5-1 to TRBJ1-1; TCRdb calls TRBD1, which cannot be checked without DNA. The CDR3 contains 15 residues. Germline CDR1 is SGHRS and CDR2 is YFSETQ. CDR3 in amino acids: CASSPSKTGRFEAFF. Full variable domain (outside the CDR3, taken from reference TRBV5-1 and TRBJ1-1): KAGVTQTPRYLIKTRGQQVTLSCSPISGHRSVSWYQQTPGQGLQFLFEYFSETQRNKGNFPGRFSGRQFSNSRSEMNVSTLELGDSALYLCASSPSKTGRFEAFFGQGTRLTVV.

V gene TRBV4-1 combines with J gene TRBJ1-5; TCRdb lists TRBD1, though no DNA is available to test this call. The CDR3 spans 16 residues. Germline V gene lookup returns CDR1 MGHRA and CDR2 YSYEKL. The CDR3 loop reads CASSQEAGSGAQPQHF.

V is TRBV6-5 and J is TRBJ1-1; TCRdb's D call, TRBD1, is unchecked because there is no DNA. The CDR3 has 14 amino acids. Germline V CDR1 and CDR2: MNHEY, SVGAGI. CDR3 loop: CASSYVGGNTEAFF.

V usage is TRBV9 and J usage is TRBJ2-4; the D call of TRBD1 rests on TCRdb alone, since no DNA is present to check it. The CDR3 contains 15 residues. Germline V lookup: CDR1 SGDLS, CDR2 YYNGEE. The CDR3 is CASSSRGGGGDIQYF.

V is TRBV9 and J is TRBJ1-6. The CDR3 runs 16 residues. Germline lookup yields CDR1 SGDLS and CDR2 YYNGEE. CDR3 in amino acids: CASSAGPRVDNSPLHF.

This chain connects TRBV29-1 to TRBJ2-6; TCRdb selects TRBD1, and the lack of DNA leaves this call unchecked. Looked up from germline, CDR1 is SQVTM and CDR2 is ANQGSEA. The CDR3 runs 16 residues. CDR3: CSARTFDPFGANVLTF.

The chain employs TRBV20-1 and TRBJ1-2; TCRdb proposes TRBD1, but this gene call is untestable without DNA. The germline V gene has CDR1 DFQATT and CDR2 SNEGSKA (reference sequence). This CDR3 is built from 17 residues. CDR3 region: CSARDLQGAPMGNDYTF.

The V gene is TRBV7-8, the J gene TRBJ2-1; checking the TCRdb D call of TRBD2 is not possible without DNA. Germline CDR1 reads SGHVS; CDR2 reads FQNEAQ. This CDR3 is 15 amino acids long. The CDR3 reads CASSLGLRTNNEQFF.

The genes are TRBV6-1 and TRBJ2-3. The CDR3 has 13 residues. Germline assignment: CDR1 MNHNS and CDR2 SASEGT. The CDR3 loop is CASSASAGNTQYF.

The genes are TRBV3-1 and TRBJ2-7; TCRdb's D gene call, TRBD1, goes unchecked for lack of DNA. The germline gives CDR1 LGHDT, CDR2 YNNKEL (reference sequence). The CDR3 is made up of 14 amino acids. The CDR3: CASSQYGTSYEQYF.

V usage is TRBV2 and J usage is TRBJ2-1. Germline V gives CDR1 SNHLY, CDR2 FYNNEI. The CDR3 contains 11 residues. The CDR3 protein is CASSGGPVQFF.

This rearrangement joins TRBV20-1 to TRBJ2-1; TCRdb lists TRBD1, though no DNA is available to test this call. Germline lookup yields CDR1 DFQATT and CDR2 SNEGSKA (reference sequence). The CDR3 length is 12 residues. This CDR3 is CSAPRIHNEQFF.

This rearrangement joins TRBV12-3 or TRBV12-4 to TRBJ2-3; the TCRdb D gene call, TRBD2, has no DNA to confirm it. This CDR3 is 16 amino acids long. CDR3: CASGLAGVLGTDTQYF.

The rearrangement links TRBV12-3 or TRBV12-4 to TRBJ2-3. This CDR3 has 12 amino acids. The CDR3 region is CASSLSADTQYF.

The gene calls are TRBV6-5 and TRBJ1-1; TCRdb outputs TRBD1, but without DNA this stays unchecked. CDR3 length: 14 residues. Germline CDR1 reads MNHEY; CDR2 reads SVGAGI. The CDR3 here is CASRRRDRGDEAFF.

This rearrangement joins TRBV29-1 to TRBJ2-2; TCRdb outputs TRBD2, but without DNA this stays unchecked. This CDR3 comprises 15 residues. Germline V gives CDR1 SQVTM, CDR2 ANQGSEA. This chain's CDR3 is CSGAGGTTNTGELFF.

V gene TRBV19 combines with J gene TRBJ2-2; TCRdb gives TRBD2 as the D gene, but with no DNA this cannot be confirmed. The V gene's germline CDR1 is LNHDA and CDR2 SQIVND (reference sequence). The CDR3 has 15 amino acids. CDR3 residues: CASSIRDGRKGELFF. The full variable domain, in which reference TRBV19 and TRBJ2-2 provide the parts outside the CDR3, is DGGITQSPKYLFRKEGQNVTLSCEQNLNHDAMYWYRQDPGQGLRLIYYSQIVNDFQKGDIAEGYSVSREKKESFPLTVTSAQKNPTAFYLCASSIRDGRKGELFFGEGSRLTVL.

This chain links TRBV11-2 with TRBJ2-2; TCRdb reports TRBD2, a call that lacks DNA to check it against. Looked up from germline, CDR1 is SGHAT and CDR2 is FQNNGV. This CDR3 comprises 19 residues. This CDR3 is CASSRHTGLAGGNTGELFF.

The rearrangement uses TRBV6-5 and TRBJ2-3; without DNA, the TCRdb call of TRBD2 cannot be checked. The V gene's germline CDR1 is MNHEY and CDR2 SVGAGI. The CDR3 contains 16 residues. The chain's CDR3 is CASSYFAGGPTDTQYF.

The chain uses TRBV12-3 or TRBV12-4 and TRBJ2-7. This CDR3 has 13 residues. CDR3 protein: CASSSGKAYEQYF.

This chain connects TRBV5-1 to TRBJ2-1; TCRdb picks TRBD2, but there is no DNA to check that call. CDR3 length: 15 amino acids. Germline CDR1 reads SGHRS; CDR2 reads YFSETQ. The CDR3 loop is CASSLAPLTDYEQFF.

The V gene is TRBV5-1, the J gene TRBJ2-1; no DNA is available, so the TRBD2 call from TCRdb remains unchecked. CDR3 length: 15 amino acids. CDR1 and CDR2 from the germline V gene are SGHRS and YFSETQ. The CDR3 spells CASSLWLGANNEQFF.

The chain couples TRBV6-5 to TRBJ2-1; TCRdb reports TRBD1, a call that lacks DNA to check it against. The length of the CDR3 is 14 residues. Germline V gene lookup returns CDR1 MNHEY and CDR2 SVGAGI. The CDR3 region is CASRPGQFYNEQFF.

V usage is TRBV7-2 and J usage is TRBJ2-2; TCRdb's D gene call, TRBD2, goes unchecked for lack of DNA. Germline V gene sequence: CDR1 SGHTA, CDR2 FQGNSA. The CDR3 covers 16 residues. CDR3 residues: CASSLAGTIAAGELFF.

The chain is built from TRBV5-1 and TRBJ2-1. The CDR3 runs to 15 residues. Per germline, CDR1 SGHRS and CDR2 YFSETQ. CDR3: CASSLVGEPYNEQFF. The full variable domain, completed using reference TRBV5-1 and TRBJ2-1, is KAGVTQTPRYLIKTRGQQVTLSCSPISGHRSVSWYQQTPGQGLQFLFEYFSETQRNKGNFPGRFSGRQFSNSRSEMNVSTLELGDSALYLCASSLVGEPYNEQFFGPGTRLTVL.

The genes are TRBV25-1 and TRBJ1-1. CDR3 length: 13 amino acids. The germline CDR1 and CDR2 sequences are MGHDK and SYGVNS. CDR3 sequence reads: CASSDSVNTEAFF.